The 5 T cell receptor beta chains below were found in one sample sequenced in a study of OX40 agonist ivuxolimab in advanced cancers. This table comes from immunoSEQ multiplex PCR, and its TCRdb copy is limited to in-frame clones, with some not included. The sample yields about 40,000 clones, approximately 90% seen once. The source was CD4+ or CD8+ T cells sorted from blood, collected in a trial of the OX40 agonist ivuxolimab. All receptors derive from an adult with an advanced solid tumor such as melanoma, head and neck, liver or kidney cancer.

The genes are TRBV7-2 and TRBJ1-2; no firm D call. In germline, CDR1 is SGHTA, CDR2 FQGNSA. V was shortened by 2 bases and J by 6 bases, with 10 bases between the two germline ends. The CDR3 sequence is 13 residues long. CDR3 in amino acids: CASSLFYKDGYTF. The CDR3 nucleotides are TGTGCCAGCAGCTTATTCTATAAGGATGGCTACACCTTC.

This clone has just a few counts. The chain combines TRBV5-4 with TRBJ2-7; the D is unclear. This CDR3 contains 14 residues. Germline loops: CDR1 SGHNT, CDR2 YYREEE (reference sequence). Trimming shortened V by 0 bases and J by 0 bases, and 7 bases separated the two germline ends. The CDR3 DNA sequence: TGTGCCAGCAGCTTGGATTCCAGCTCCTACGAGCAGTACTTC. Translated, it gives CASSLDSSSYEQYF.

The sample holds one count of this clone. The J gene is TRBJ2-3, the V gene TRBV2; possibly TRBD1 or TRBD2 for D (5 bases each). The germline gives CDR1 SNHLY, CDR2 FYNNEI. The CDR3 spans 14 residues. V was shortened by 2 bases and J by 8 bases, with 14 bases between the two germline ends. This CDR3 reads CASSERGSRSTQYF. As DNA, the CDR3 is TGTGCCAGCAGTGAACGGGGCTCCCGCAGTACGCAGTATTTT.

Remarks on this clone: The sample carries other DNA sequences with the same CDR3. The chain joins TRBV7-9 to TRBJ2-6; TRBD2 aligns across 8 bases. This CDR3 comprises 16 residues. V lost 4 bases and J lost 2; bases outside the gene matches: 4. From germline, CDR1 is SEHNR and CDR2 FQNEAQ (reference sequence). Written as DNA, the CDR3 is TGTGCCAGCAGCTCCCTCGGGGGGGCTGGGGCCAACGTCCTGACTTTC. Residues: CASSSLGGAGANVLTF.

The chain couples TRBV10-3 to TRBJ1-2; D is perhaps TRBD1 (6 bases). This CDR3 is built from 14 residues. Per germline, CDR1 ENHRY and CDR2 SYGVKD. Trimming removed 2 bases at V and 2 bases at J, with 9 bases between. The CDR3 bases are TGTGCCATCAGTGAGGAAGGGGGGAACTATGGCTACACCTTC. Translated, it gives CAISEEGGNYGYTF.